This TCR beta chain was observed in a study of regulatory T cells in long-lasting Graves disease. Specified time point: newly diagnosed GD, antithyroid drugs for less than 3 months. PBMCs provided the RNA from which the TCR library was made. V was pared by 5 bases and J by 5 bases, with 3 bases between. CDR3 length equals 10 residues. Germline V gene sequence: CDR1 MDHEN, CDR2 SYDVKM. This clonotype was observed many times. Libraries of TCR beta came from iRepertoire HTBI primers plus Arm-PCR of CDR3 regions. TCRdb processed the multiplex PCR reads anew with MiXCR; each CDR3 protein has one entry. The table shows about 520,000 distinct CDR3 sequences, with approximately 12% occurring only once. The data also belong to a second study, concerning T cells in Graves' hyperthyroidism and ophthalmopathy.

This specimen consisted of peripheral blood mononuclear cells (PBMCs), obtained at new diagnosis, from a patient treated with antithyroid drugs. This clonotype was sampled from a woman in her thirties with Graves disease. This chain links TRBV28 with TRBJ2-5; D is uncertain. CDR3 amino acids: CASSAETQYF. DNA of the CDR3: TGTGCCAGCAGTGCGGAGACCCAGTACTTC.